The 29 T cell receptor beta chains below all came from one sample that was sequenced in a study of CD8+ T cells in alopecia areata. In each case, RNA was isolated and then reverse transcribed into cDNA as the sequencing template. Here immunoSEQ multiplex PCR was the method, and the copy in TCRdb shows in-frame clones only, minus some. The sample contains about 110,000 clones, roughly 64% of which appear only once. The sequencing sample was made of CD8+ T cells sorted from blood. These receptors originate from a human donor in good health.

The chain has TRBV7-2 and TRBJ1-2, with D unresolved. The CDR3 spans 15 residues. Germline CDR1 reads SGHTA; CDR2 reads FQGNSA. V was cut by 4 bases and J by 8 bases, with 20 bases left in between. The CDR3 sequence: CASSSLTIESDGYTF. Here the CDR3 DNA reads TGTGCCAGCAGCTCCCTGACCATCGAGTCGGACGGCTACACCTTC.

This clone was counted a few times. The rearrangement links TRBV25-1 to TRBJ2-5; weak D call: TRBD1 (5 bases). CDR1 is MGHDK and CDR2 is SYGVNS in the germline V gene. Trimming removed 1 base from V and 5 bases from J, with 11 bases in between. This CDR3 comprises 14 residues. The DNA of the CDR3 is TGTGCCAGCAGTGAATCCAGGGAAATGGAGACCCAGTACTTC. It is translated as CASSESREMETQYF. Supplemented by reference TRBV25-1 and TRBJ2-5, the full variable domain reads EADIYQTPRYLVIGTGKKITLECSQTMGHDKMYWYQQDPGMELHLIHYSYGVNSTEKGDLSSESTVSRIRTEHFPLTLESARPSHTSQYLCASSESREMETQYFGPGTRLLVL.

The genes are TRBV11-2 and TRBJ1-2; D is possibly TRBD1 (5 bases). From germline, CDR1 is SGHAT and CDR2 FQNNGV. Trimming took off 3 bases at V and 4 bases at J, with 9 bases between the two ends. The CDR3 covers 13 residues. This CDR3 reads CASSFGDPYGYTF. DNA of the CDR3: TGTGCCAGCAGCTTTGGGGACCCCTATGGCTACACCTTC.

CDR3 nucleotide sequence: TGTGCCAGCAGTGATTGGTCTAGTGCCGGGGAGCTGTTTTTT. It is translated as CASSDWSSAGELFF. The chain couples TRBV6-1 to TRBJ2-2; D gene unclear. The length of the CDR3 is 14 residues. Trimming took 3 bases from V and 6 from J, leaving 11 bases between them. The germline V gene encodes CDR1 MNHNS and CDR2 SASEGT.

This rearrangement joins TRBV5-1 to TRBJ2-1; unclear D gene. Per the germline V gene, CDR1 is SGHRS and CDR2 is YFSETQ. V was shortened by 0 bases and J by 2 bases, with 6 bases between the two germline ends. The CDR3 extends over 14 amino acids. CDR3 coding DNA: TGCGCCAGCAGCTTGGATGAGGCCTACAATGAGCAGTTCTTC. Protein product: CASSLDEAYNEQFF.

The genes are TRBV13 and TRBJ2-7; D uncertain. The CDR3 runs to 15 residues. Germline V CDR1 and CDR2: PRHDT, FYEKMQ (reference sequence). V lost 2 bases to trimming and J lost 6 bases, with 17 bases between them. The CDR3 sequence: CASSLIAENFGEQYF. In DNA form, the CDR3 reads TGTGCCAGCAGCTTAATTGCAGAGAACTTTGGCGAGCAGTACTTC.

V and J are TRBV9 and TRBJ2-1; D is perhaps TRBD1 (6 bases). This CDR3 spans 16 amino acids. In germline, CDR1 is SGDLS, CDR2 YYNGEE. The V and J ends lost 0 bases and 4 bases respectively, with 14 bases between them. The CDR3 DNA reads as TGTGCCAGCAGCGTAGATGGGGGCGGTGGGTACAATGAGCAGTTCTTC. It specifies CASSVDGGGGYNEQFF.

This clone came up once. The CDR3 bases are TGTGCCAGCAGTTGGCCGGGACAGGGGGCGTTATCCTACGAGCAGTACTTC. Its translation: CASSWPGQGALSYEQYF. The rearrangement joins TRBV28 to TRBJ2-7; 12 nucleotides match TRBD1. This CDR3 is 17 amino acids long. V lost 4 bases, J lost 1 base, and 8 bases stayed unmatched. Germline assignment: CDR1 MDHEN and CDR2 SYDVKM.

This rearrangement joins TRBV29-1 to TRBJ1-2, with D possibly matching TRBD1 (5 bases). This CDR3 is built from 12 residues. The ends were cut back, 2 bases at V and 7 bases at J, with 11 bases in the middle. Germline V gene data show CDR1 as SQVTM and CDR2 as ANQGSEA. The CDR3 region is CSVERQGTGYTF. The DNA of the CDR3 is TGCAGCGTTGAACGTCAGGGTACTGGCTACACCTTC.

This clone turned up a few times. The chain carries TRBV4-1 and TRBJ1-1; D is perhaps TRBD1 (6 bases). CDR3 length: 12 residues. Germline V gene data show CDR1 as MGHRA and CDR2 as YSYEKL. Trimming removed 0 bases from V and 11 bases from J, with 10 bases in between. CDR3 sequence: CASSQEGQGAFF. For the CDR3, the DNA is TGCGCCAGCAGCCAAGAAGGGCAGGGGGCTTTCTTT.

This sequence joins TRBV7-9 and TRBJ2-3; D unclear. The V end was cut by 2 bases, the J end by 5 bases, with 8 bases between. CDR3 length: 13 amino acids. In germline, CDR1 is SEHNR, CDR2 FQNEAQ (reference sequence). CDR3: CASSLPNLDTQYF. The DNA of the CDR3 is TGTGCCAGCAGCTTACCAAACTTAGATACGCAGTATTTT.

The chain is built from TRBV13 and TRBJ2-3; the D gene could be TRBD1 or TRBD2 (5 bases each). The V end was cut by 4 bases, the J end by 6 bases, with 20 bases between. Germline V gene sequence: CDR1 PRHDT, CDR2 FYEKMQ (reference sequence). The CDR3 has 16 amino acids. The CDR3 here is CASSSLGDPWGDTQYF. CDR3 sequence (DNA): TGTGCCAGCAGCTCCCTGGGGGACCCCTGGGGCGATACGCAGTATTTT.

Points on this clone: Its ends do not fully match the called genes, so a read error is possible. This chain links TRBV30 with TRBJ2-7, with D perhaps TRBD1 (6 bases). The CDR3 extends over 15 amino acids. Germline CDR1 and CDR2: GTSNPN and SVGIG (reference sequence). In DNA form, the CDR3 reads TGTGCCTGGAGTGTAGAGGGCAGGGGATCCTATAGTGGGCACTTC. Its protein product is CAWSVEGRGSYSGHF.

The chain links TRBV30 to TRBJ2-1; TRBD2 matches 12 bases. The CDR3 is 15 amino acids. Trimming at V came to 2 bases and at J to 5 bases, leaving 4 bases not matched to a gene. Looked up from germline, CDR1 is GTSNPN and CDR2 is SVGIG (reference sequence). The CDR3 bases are TGTGCCTGGAGTCTTCTAGCGGGGGGGCACAATGAGCAGTTCTTC. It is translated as CAWSLLAGGHNEQFF.

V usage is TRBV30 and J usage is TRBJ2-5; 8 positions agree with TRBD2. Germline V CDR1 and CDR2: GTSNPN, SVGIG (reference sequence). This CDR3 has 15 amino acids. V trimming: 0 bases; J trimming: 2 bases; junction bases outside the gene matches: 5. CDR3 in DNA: TGTGCCTGGAGTGTACCGGGGGGGATACAAGAGACCCAGTACTTC. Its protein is CAWSVPGGIQETQYF.

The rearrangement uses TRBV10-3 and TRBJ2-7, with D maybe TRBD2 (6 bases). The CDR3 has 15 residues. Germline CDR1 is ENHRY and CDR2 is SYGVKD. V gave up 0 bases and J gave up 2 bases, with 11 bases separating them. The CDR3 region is CAISESVAEPYEQYF. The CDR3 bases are TGTGCCATCAGTGAGTCGGTAGCGGAACCCTACGAGCAGTACTTC.

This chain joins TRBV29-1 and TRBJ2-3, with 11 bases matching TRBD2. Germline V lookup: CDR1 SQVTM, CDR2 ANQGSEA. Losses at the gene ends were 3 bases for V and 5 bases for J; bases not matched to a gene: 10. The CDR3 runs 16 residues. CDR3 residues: CSVDRVAGGRGDTQYF. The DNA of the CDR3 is TGCAGCGTTGATAGGGTAGCGGGGGGGCGCGGAGATACGCAGTATTTT.

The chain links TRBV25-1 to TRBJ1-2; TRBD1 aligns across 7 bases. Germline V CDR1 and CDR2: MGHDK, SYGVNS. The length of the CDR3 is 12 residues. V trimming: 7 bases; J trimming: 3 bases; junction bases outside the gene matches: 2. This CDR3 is CASIDRDYGYTF. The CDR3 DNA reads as TGTGCCAGCATCGACAGGGACTATGGCTACACCTTC.

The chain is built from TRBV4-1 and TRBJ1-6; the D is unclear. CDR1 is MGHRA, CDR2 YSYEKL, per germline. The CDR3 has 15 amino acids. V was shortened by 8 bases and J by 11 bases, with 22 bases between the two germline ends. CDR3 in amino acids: CASHPIGGSLPPLHF. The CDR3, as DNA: TGCGCCAGCCATCCCATCGGCGGTAGTTTACCACCCCTCCACTTT.

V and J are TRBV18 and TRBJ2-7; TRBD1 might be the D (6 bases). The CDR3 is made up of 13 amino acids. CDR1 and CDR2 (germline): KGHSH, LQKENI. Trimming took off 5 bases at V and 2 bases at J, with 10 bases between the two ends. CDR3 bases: TGTGCCAGCTCAGAGGACAGAACCTACGAGCAGTACTTC. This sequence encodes CASSEDRTYEQYF. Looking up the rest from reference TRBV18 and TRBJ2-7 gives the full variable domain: NAGVMQNPRHLVRRRGQEARLRCSPMKGHSHVYWYRQLPEEGLKFMVYLQKENIIDESGMPKERFSAEFPKEGPSILRIQQVVRGDSAAYFCASSEDRTYEQYFGPGTRLTVT.

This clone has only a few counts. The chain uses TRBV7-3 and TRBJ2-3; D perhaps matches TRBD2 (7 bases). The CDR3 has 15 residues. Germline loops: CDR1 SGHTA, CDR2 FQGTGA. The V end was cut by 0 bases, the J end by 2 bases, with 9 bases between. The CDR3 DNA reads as TGTGCCAGCAGCTTAACAGGGGGGGACACAGATACGCAGTATTTT. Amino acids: CASSLTGGDTDTQYF.

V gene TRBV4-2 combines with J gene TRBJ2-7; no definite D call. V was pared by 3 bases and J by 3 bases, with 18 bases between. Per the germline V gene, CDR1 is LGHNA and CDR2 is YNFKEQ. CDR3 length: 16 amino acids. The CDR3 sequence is CASSHRVWFWGYEQYF. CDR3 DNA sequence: TGTGCCAGCAGCCACCGGGTTTGGTTTTGGGGCTACGAGCAGTACTTC.

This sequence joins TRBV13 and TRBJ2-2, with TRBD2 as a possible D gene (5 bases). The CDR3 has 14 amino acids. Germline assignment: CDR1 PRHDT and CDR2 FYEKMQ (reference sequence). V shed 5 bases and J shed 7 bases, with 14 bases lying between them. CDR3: CASSHPSGGGELFF. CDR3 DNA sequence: TGTGCCAGCAGCCACCCCTCCGGAGGCGGGGAGCTGTTTTTT.

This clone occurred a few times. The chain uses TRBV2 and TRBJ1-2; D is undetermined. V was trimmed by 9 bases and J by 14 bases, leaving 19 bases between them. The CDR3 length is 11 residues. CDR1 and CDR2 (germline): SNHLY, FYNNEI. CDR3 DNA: TGTGCCAGTCTGCTTGGCACCTTTTTGACCTTC. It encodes CASLLGTFLTF.

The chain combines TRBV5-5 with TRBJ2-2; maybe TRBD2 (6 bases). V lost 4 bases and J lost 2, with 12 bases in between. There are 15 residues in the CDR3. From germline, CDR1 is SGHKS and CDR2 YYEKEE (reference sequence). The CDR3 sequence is CASSLWDSNTGELFF. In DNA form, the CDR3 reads TGTGCCAGCAGCCTGTGGGACTCTAACACCGGGGAGCTGTTTTTT.

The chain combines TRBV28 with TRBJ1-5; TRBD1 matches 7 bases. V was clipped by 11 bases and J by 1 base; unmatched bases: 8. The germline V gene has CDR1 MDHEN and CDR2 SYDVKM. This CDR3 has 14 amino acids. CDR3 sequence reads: CASDRYMSNQPQHF. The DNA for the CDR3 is TGTGCCTCGGACAGGTACATGAGCAATCAGCCCCAGCATTTT.

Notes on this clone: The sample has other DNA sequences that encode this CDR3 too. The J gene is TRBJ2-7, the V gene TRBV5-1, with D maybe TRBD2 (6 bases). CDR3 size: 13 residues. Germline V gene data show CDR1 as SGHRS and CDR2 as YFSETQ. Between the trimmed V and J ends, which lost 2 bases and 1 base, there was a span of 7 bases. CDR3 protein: CASSFSGSYEQYF. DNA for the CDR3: TGCGCCAGCAGCTTTAGCGGATCCTACGAGCAGTACTTC.

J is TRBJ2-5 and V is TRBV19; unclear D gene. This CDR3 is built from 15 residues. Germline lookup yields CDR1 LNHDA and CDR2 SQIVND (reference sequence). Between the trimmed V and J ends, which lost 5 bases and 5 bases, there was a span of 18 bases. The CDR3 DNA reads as TGTGCCAGTAGTTTGGGAATTACTGGGCGCGAGACCCAGTACTTC. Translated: CASSLGITGRETQYF.

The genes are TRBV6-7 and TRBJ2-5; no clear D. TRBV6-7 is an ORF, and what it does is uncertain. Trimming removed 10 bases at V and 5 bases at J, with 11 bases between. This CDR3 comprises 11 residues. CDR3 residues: CATDFRETQYF. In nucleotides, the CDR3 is TGTGCCACCGACTTTAGGGAGACCCAGTACTTC.